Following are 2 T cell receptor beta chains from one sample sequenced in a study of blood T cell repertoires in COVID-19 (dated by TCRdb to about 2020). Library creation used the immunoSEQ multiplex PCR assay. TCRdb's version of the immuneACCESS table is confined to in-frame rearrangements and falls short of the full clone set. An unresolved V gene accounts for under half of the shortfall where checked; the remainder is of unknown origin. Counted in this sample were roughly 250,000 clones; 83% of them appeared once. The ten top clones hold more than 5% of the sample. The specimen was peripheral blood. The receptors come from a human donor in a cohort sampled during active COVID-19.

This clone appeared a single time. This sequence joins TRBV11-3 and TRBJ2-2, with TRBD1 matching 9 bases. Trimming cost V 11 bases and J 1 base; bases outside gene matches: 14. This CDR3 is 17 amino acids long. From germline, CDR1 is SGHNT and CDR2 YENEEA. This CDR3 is CAVILGQGLLNTGELFF. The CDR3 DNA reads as TGTGCCGTTATTCTGGGACAGGGTTTGTTGAACACCGGGGAGCTGTTTTTT.

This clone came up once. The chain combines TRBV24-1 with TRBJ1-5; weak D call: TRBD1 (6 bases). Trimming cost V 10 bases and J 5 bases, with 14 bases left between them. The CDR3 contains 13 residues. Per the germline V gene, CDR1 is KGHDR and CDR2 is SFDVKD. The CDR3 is CATITGPDQPQHF. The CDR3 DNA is TGTGCCACTATAACAGGGCCCGATCAGCCCCAGCATTTT.